This passage covers 23 T cell receptor beta chains from one sample sequenced in a study of blood T cell repertoires in COVID-19. Method: immunoSEQ multiplex PCR; TCRdb's copy keeps in-frame clones and lacks some. The table includes about 220,000 clones, around 85% detected once. The sequenced material came from peripheral blood. These receptors all come from a woman aged 65 to 85 with COVID-19, enrolled during active disease.

The J gene is TRBJ2-3, the V gene TRBV2; perhaps TRBD2 as D (6 bases). Deletions cut 3 bases from V and 2 bases from J, with 9 bases between. Germline loops: CDR1 SNHLY, CDR2 FYNNEI. The CDR3 is 14 residues long. CDR3 region: CASSERGATDTQYF. Here the CDR3 DNA reads TGTGCCAGCAGTGAGCGGGGAGCCACAGATACGCAGTATTTT.

This clone came up a few times. Distinct nucleotide sequences in the sample also encode this CDR3. V gene TRBV19 combines with J gene TRBJ2-3; D perhaps matches TRBD2 (6 bases). CDR3 length: 15 residues. Germline-derived CDR1 and CDR2 are LNHDA and SQIVND (reference sequence). Between the trimmed V and J ends, which lost 3 bases and 0 bases, there was a span of 10 bases. The CDR3 protein is CASSIRSGSTDTQYF. CDR3 coding DNA: TGTGCCAGTAGTATCCGGAGCGGGAGCACAGATACGCAGTATTTT.

The chain combines TRBV7-9 with TRBJ2-7; possible D gene TRBD1, 6 bases. Trimming took 2 bases from V and 5 from J, leaving 25 bases between them. The V gene's germline CDR1 is SEHNR and CDR2 FQNEAQ (reference sequence). The CDR3 extends over 18 amino acids. The CDR3: CASSLSLTPGTRWHEQYF. The CDR3 nucleotides read TGTGCCAGCAGCTTAAGTCTAACGCCCGGGACACGGTGGCACGAGCAGTACTTC.

This clone appeared once. Other nucleotide sequences in the sample specify the same CDR3. The chain combines TRBV5-1 with TRBJ1-2; 8 positions match TRBD1. Per the germline V gene, CDR1 is SGHRS and CDR2 is YFSETQ. The V gene end was trimmed by 0 bases and the J gene end by 8 bases; junction bases not matched to a gene: 6. The CDR3 runs 14 residues. DNA of the CDR3: TGCGCCAGCAGCTTGGGCGACAGGGGAGGCGGCTACACCTTC. This translates into CASSLGDRGGGYTF.

CDR3 in amino acids: CASSSPPFAGANEQYF. The DNA of the CDR3 is TGTGCCAGCAGCTCCCCACCCTTCGCGGGGGCTAACGAGCAGTACTTC. The J gene is TRBJ2-7, the V gene TRBV7-2; a possible D gene is TRBD2 (7 bases). This CDR3 has 16 amino acids. Germline V lookup: CDR1 SGHTA, CDR2 FQGNSA. The ends were cut back, 4 bases at V and 5 bases at J, with 21 bases in the middle.

The chain combines TRBV10-3 with TRBJ2-1; 7 positions match TRBD2. V was clipped by 5 bases and J by 2 bases; unmatched bases: 6. This CDR3 region has 15 residues. CDR1 is ENHRY, CDR2 SYGVKD, per germline. The CDR3 DNA reads TGTGCCATCAGTTCCCTAGCGGAAACCTACAATGAGCAGTTCTTC. Translated, it gives CAISSLAETYNEQFF.

The chain is built from TRBV12-3 or TRBV12-4 and TRBJ2-7; D is perhaps TRBD2 (6 bases). Trimming shortened V by 3 bases and J by 0 bases, and 6 bases separated the two germline ends. The length of the CDR3 is 13 residues. The CDR3, as DNA: TGTGCCAGCAGTTTGGGGGGCTCCTACGAGCAGTACTTC. Its protein is CASSLGGSYEQYF.

J is TRBJ2-5 and V is TRBV21-1; the listed D gene, TRBD2, was not tested against the DNA. TRBV21-1 is a pseudogene. CDR3 size: 11 residues. The CDR3 protein is CASSTLETQYF. The CDR3 DNA reads as TGTGCCAGCAGCACGTTGGAGACCCAGTACTTC.

The rearrangement uses TRBV13 and TRBJ1-2, with 7 bases that match TRBD1. Trimming took 5 bases from V and 3 from J; bases not matched to a gene: 6. The CDR3 is 14 residues long. Germline V CDR1 and CDR2: PRHDT, FYEKMQ (reference sequence). CDR3 sequence (DNA): TGTGCCAGCAGCACCCCCGGGACAGACTATGGCTACACCTTC. Translated: CASSTPGTDYGYTF.

The rearrangement links TRBV19 to TRBJ2-5; the D is unclear. V shed 2 bases and J shed 4 bases, with 8 bases lying between them. Germline values: CDR1 LNHDA, CDR2 SQIVND (reference sequence). The CDR3 runs to 13 residues. The CDR3 protein is CASSINSGETQYF. The CDR3 DNA is TGTGCCAGTAGTATAAACTCCGGAGAGACCCAGTACTTC.

The V and J genes are TRBV2 and TRBJ1-2; D possibly corresponds to TRBD1 (6 bases). The CDR3 has 14 amino acids. CDR1 and CDR2 (germline): SNHLY, FYNNEI. Trimming removed 2 bases from V and 7 bases from J, with 14 bases in between. CDR3 residues: CASSERAGRGGYTF. CDR3 DNA sequence: TGTGCCAGCAGTGAAAGGGCAGGCAGGGGTGGCTACACCTTC.

This clone was found a few times. The chain's CDR3 is CASSFRDRNYGYTF. CDR3 sequence (DNA): TGTGCCAGCAGCTTCCGGGACAGAAACTATGGCTACACCTTC. This rearrangement joins TRBV5-5 to TRBJ1-2; TRBD1 matches 7 bases. Germline trimming cut 2 bases from V and 2 bases from J; bases unmatched to any gene: 3. CDR1 SGHKS and CDR2 YYEKEE come from the germline V gene (reference sequence). The CDR3 runs 14 residues.

The chain uses TRBV11-1 and TRBJ2-1; 9 bases are a match to TRBD2. Germline CDR1 reads SGHAT; CDR2 reads FQDESV (reference sequence). With 3 bases clipped from V and 9 bases from J, the junction kept 9 bases outside the gene matches. This CDR3 spans 15 amino acids. The CDR3 DNA sequence: TGTGCCAGCAGCTTCCCTCGGACTAGCGTGGCTGAGCAGTTCTTC. Amino acids: CASSFPRTSVAEQFF.

The rearrangement links TRBV27 to TRBJ1-2; a possible D gene is TRBD1 (5 bases). Per germline, CDR1 MNHEY and CDR2 SMNVEV (reference sequence). The CDR3 runs to 12 residues. Trimming removed 3 bases from V and 8 bases from J, with 10 bases in between. CDR3 region: CASSFSGGGYTF. The CDR3 DNA reads as TGTGCCAGCAGTTTTTCGGGGGGGGGCTACACCTTC.

The chain recombines TRBV6-2 or TRBV6-3 with TRBJ1-5; TRBD1 matches 10 bases. V trimming: 0 bases; J trimming: 0 bases; junction bases outside the gene matches: 11. Germline CDR1 reads MNHEY; CDR2 reads SVGEGT. This CDR3 spans 20 amino acids. As DNA, the CDR3 is TGTGCCAGCAGTTACTCGATGGACAGGGGGATTTCATATAGCAATCAGCCCCAGCATTTT. It encodes CASSYSMDRGISYSNQPQHF.

V usage is TRBV5-8 and J usage is TRBJ1-5; 8 bases are a match to TRBD1. Germline V gene sequence: CDR1 SGHTS, CDR2 YDEGEE. This CDR3 comprises 16 residues. V lost 3 bases to trimming and J lost 3 bases; unmatched junction nucleotides: 8. This CDR3 reads CASSYSRGPYNQPQHF. CDR3 nucleotides: TGTGCCAGCAGCTATTCCAGGGGGCCTTACAATCAGCCCCAGCATTTT.

The rearrangement uses TRBV7-2 and TRBJ1-2; TRBD1 matches 9 bases. Per germline, CDR1 SGHTA and CDR2 FQGNSA. The V and J ends lost 4 bases and 6 bases, in that order; junction bases with no gene match: 9. This CDR3 is 15 amino acids long. The CDR3 nucleotides read TGTGCCAGCAGCTCCTGGACAGGGGCCTCCCATGGCTACACCTTC. This codes for CASSSWTGASHGYTF. Full variable domain (rest looked up from reference TRBV7-2 and TRBJ1-2): GAGVSQSPSNKVTEKGKDVELRCDPISGHTALYWYRQSLGQGLEFLIYFQGNSAPDKSGLPSDRFSAERTGGSVSTLTIQRTQQEDSAVYLCASSSWTGASHGYTFGSGTRLTVV.

The chain uses TRBV11-2 and TRBJ2-1; 13 bases agree with TRBD2. The V segment lost 3 bases and the J segment 8 bases; nucleotides outside the gene matches: 13. The CDR3 has 18 amino acids. Germline assignment: CDR1 SGHAT and CDR2 FQNNGV. The CDR3 region has the DNA TGTGCCAGCAGCTTCAGGACTAGCGGGAGAAGAATCCACTATGAGCAGTTCTTC. Translated, it gives CASSFRTSGRRIHYEQFF.

This clone was seen a few times. The J gene is TRBJ1-1, the V gene TRBV19, with D unresolved. CDR1 and CDR2 from the germline V gene are LNHDA and SQIVND (reference sequence). The CDR3 totals 15 residues. Trimming cost V 3 bases and J 4 bases, with 15 bases left between them. CDR3 loop: CASSIWVEGATEAFF. In DNA form, the CDR3 reads TGTGCCAGTAGTATTTGGGTCGAGGGAGCCACTGAAGCTTTCTTT.

V is TRBV9 and J is TRBJ2-4; 8 nucleotides line up with TRBD2. Trimming at V came to 3 bases and at J to 8 bases, leaving 7 bases not matched to a gene. CDR3 length: 14 residues. Germline-derived CDR1 and CDR2 are SGDLS and YYNGEE. CDR3 sequence reads: CASSGGGRWDIQYF. DNA for the CDR3: TGTGCCAGCAGCGGCGGGGGGCGTTGGGACATTCAGTACTTC.

This rearrangement joins TRBV7-2 to TRBJ2-1, with 9 bases that match TRBD2. The germline gives CDR1 SGHTA, CDR2 FQGNSA. Germline trimming cut 0 bases from V and 4 bases from J; bases unmatched to any gene: 10. The CDR3 totals 18 residues. CDR3 residues: CASSLAGLAGSIYNEQFF. The CDR3 nucleotides are TGTGCCAGCAGCTTAGCAGGGCTAGCGGGGAGTATTTACAATGAGCAGTTCTTC.

The V and J genes are TRBV7-2 and TRBJ2-7; 8 bases line up with TRBD2. This CDR3 has 15 amino acids. Germline CDR1 is SGHTA and CDR2 is FQGNSA. With V trimmed by 5 bases and J by 2 bases, 8 bases remained unmatched. CDR3 protein: CASSPTGGIPYEQYF. The CDR3 DNA follows: TGTGCCAGCAGCCCTACGGGGGGGATACCCTACGAGCAGTACTTC.

The gene calls are TRBV7-2 and TRBJ2-5; TRBD2 aligns across 11 bases. J gave up 1 base and V 0 bases, and 1 base lay outside the gene matches. The germline CDR1 and CDR2 sequences are SGHTA and FQGNSA. The CDR3 consists of 16 residues. CDR3 amino acids: CASSLAGTSGQETQYF. CDR3 in DNA: TGTGCCAGCAGCTTAGCTGGGACTAGCGGCCAAGAGACCCAGTACTTC.